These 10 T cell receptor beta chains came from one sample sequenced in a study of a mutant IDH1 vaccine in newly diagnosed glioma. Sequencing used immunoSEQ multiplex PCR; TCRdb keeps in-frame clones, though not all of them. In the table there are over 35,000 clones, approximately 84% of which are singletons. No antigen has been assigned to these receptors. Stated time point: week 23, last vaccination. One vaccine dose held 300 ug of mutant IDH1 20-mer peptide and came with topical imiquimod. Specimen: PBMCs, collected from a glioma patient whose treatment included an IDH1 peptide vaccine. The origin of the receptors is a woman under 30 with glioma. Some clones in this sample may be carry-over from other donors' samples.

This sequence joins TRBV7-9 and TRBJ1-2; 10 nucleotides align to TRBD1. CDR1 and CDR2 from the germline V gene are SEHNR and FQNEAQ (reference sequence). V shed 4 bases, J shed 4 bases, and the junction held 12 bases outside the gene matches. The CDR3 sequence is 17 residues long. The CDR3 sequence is CASSSEGQGKGSYGYTF. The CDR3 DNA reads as TGTGCCAGCAGCTCCGAGGGACAGGGGAAGGGGAGCTATGGCTACACCTTC.

CDR3 residues: CASSTGPGVGIQYF. CDR3 in DNA: TGTGCCAGCAGTACTGGGCCGGGAGTTGGCATTCAGTACTTC. This rearrangement joins TRBV9 to TRBJ2-4; D is perhaps TRBD2 (6 bases). CDR1 is SGDLS and CDR2 is YYNGEE in the germline V gene. Trimming took 5 bases from V and 9 from J, leaving 18 bases between them. This CDR3 comprises 14 residues.

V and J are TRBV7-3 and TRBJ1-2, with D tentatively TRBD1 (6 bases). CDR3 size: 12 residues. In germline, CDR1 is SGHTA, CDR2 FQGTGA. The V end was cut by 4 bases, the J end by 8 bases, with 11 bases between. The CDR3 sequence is CASSSPGTGYTF. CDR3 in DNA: TGTGCCAGCAGCTCCCCCGGGACAGGCTACACCTTC.

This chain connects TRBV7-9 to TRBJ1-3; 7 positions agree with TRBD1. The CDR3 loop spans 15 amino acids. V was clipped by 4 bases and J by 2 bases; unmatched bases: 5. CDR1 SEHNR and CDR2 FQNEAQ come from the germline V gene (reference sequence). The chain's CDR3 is CASSYGGTAGNTIYF. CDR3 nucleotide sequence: TGTGCCAGCAGCTATGGGGGGACAGCTGGAAACACCATATATTTT. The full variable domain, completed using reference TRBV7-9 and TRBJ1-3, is DTGVSQNPRHKITKRGQNVTFRCDPISEHNRLYWYRQTLGQGPEFLTYFQNEAQLEKSRLLSDRFSAERPKGSFSTLEIQRTEQGDSAMYLCASSYGGTAGNTIYFGEGSWLTVV.

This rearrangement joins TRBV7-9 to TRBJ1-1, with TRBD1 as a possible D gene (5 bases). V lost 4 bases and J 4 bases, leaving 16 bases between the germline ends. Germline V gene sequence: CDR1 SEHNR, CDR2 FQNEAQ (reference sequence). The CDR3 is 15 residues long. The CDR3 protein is CASSSRDDPRTEAFF. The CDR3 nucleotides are TGTGCCAGCAGCTCCAGGGATGACCCGCGCACTGAAGCTTTCTTT. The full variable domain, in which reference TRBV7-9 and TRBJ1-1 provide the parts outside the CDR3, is DTGVSQNPRHKITKRGQNVTFRCDPISEHNRLYWYRQTLGQGPEFLTYFQNEAQLEKSRLLSDRFSAERPKGSFSTLEIQRTEQGDSAMYLCASSSRDDPRTEAFFGQGTRLTVV.

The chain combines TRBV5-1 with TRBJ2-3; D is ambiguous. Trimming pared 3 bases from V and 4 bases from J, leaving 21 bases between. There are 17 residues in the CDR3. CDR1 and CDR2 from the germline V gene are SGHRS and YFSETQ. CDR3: CASSSGLSSAQADTQYF. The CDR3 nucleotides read TGCGCCAGCAGCTCCGGGTTATCCTCAGCCCAGGCAGATACGCAGTATTTT.

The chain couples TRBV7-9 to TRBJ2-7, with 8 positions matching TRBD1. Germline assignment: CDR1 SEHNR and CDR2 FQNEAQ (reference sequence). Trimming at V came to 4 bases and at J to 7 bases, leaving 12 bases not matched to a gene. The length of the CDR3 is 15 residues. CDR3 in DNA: TGTGCCAGCAGCTCTAATCAGGGGGCGCGAGGGGAGCAGTACTTC. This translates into CASSSNQGARGEQYF.

DNA for the CDR3: TGTGCCAGCAGCTTAGAGCCTAGCGGCGGGACCCAGTACTTC. Translated, it gives CASSLEPSGGTQYF. The chain combines TRBV7-2 with TRBJ2-5; 7 nucleotides line up with TRBD2. The V gene end was trimmed by 1 base and the J gene end by 7 bases; junction bases not matched to a gene: 6. There are 14 residues in the CDR3. Germline CDR1 is SGHTA and CDR2 is FQGNSA.

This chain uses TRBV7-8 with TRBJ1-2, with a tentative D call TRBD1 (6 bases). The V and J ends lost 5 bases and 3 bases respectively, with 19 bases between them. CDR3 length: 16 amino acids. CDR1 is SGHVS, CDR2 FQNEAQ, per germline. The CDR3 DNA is TGTGCCAGCAGCCCAATTATGACAGGACCGTACTATGGCTACACCTTC. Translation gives CASSPIMTGPYYGYTF.

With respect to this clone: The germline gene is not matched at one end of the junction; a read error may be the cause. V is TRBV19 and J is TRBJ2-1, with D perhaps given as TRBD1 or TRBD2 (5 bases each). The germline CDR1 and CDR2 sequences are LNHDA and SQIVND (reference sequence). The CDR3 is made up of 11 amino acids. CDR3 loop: CASSIGASRLF. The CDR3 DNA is TGTGCCAGTAGTATCGGGGCCAGCCGGCTCTTC.